These T cell receptor beta chains were read from a single sample in a study of blood T cell repertoires in COVID-19. Generated by immunoSEQ multiplex PCR, the TCRdb table keeps only in-frame clones and is missing some. The sample yields around 260,000 clones, about 85% seen once. The sequencing sample was made of peripheral blood. These receptors were collected from a human donor with COVID-19, enrolled during active disease. The donor label of this sample is uncertain. CDR3s include the opening cysteine and the closing phenylalanine or tryptophan. Fields, in order: J gene, V gene, clone size, D gene, CDR3 DNA, CDR3 protein. D genes are given only for firm matches. Size is stated for part of the rows, as once, few or many counts, or as a class when the clone is expanded.

J: TRBJ2-7; V: TRBV3-1/TRBV3-2; size: .; D: TRBD2; DNA: TGTGCCAGCAGCCCAAGTGGGCTAGCGGGAGCACAAGAGCAGTACTTC; CDR3: CASSPSGLAGAQEQYF
J: TRBJ2-6; V: TRBV2; size: .; D: TRBD1; DNA: TGTGCCAGCAGCCGGGCTGACAGGGGGCTGGGGGCCAACGTCCTGACTTTC; CDR3: CASSRADRGLGANVLTF
J: TRBJ2-3; V: TRBV27; size: .; D: .; DNA: TGTGCCAGCAGTTTACGTCTAGCCGCAGATACGCAGTATTTT; CDR3: CASSLRLAADTQYF
J: TRBJ2-2; V: TRBV28; size: .; D: TRBD1; DNA: TGTGCCAGCAGTTCCCTATTAAAACGACAGGGTAACACCGGGGAGCTGTTTTTT; CDR3: CASSSLLKRQGNTGELFF
J: TRBJ1-5; V: TRBV7-3; size: .; D: .; DNA: TGTGCCAGCCGGCCGGCCCCCGAGGGTCCTCGCCAGCATTTT; CDR3: CASRPAPEGPRQHF
J: TRBJ1-4; V: TRBV6-6; size: few; D: .; DNA: TGTGCCAGCAGTCTCACGGGGGGTTTAGGGGCAACTAATGAAAAACTGTTTTTT; CDR3: CASSLTGGLGATNEKLFF
J: TRBJ2-3; V: TRBV24-1; size: .; D: .; DNA: TGTGCCACCAGTTTGGCAGGGTACAAGGATACGCAGTATTTT; CDR3: CATSLAGYKDTQYF
J: TRBJ2-2; V: TRBV5-6; size: .; D: TRBD2; DNA: TGTGCCAGCAGCCCCCGCGGGGGGGCTGGCACCGGGGAGCTGTTTTTT; CDR3: CASSPRGGAGTGELFF
J: TRBJ1-2; V: TRBV14; size: .; D: .; DNA: TGTGCCAGCAGCCAAGATTGGCAGGCGGGTGGCTACACCTTC; CDR3: CASSQDWQAGGYTF
J: TRBJ1-5; V: TRBV5-6; size: few; D: .; DNA: TGTGCCAGCAGCCCTGGCATATATAGCAATCAGCCCCAGCATTTT; CDR3: CASSPGIYSNQPQHF
J: TRBJ2-1; V: TRBV10-2; size: .; D: TRBD2; DNA: TGCGCCAGCGGACTAGCGGGAACCTACAATGAGCAGTTCTTC; CDR3: CASGLAGTYNEQFF
J: TRBJ2-7; V: TRBV7-8; size: .; D: TRBD2; DNA: TGTGCCAGCAGCCCCGGGACTAGCGCATTCTACGAGCAGTACTTC; CDR3: CASSPGTSAFYEQYF
J: TRBJ2-7; V: TRBV5-5; size: .; D: TRBD2; DNA: TGTGCCAGCAGCCTGGGACTAGCGGGCTTCCAGTACTTC; CDR3: CASSLGLAGFQYF
J: TRBJ2-3; V: TRBV19; size: once; D: TRBD2; DNA: TGTGCCAGTAGTACGACGGGACTACCTACAGATACGCAGTATTTT; CDR3: CASSTTGLPTDTQYF
J: TRBJ1-5; V: TRBV30; size: .; D: TRBD1; DNA: TGTGCCTCGTCCGGGACAGGGGACCCTCGGGCCCAGCATTTT; CDR3: CASSGTGDPRAQHF
J: TRBJ1-6; V: TRBV5-4; size: .; D: TRBD1; DNA: TGTGCCAGCAGCATGGGACAGAGCACCCTCCACTTT; CDR3: CASSMGQSTLHF
J: TRBJ1-1; V: TRBV19; size: .; D: TRBD1; DNA: TGTGCCAGTAGTCCCGACTCGGGACAGGGCGGGACTGAAGCTTTCTTT; CDR3: CASSPDSGQGGTEAFF
J: TRBJ2-5; V: TRBV3-1/TRBV3-2; size: .; D: TRBD2; DNA: TGTGCCAGCAGCCAACGACTAGCGGGAGGCCAAGAGACCCAGTACTTC; CDR3: CASSQRLAGGQETQYF
J: TRBJ1-2; V: TRBV7-8; size: .; D: .; DNA: TGTGCCAGCAGCTTTCAATCCGGCGGGGGCTATGGCTACACCTTC; CDR3: CASSFQSGGGYGYTF
J: TRBJ2-3; V: TRBV5-4; size: .; D: TRBD2; DNA: TGTGCCAGCAGCTTGGGACTAGCGGGAGGGCTTCTAGGCACAGATACGCAGTATTTT; CDR3: CASSLGLAGGLLGTDTQYF
J: TRBJ1-2; V: TRBV9; size: .; D: TRBD1; DNA: TGTGCCAGCAGCGATGCCGGACAGGGGGCGCGGAACTATGGCTACACCTTC; CDR3: CASSDAGQGARNYGYTF
J: TRBJ1-2; V: TRBV6-5; size: .; D: .; DNA: TGTGCCAGCGCCCCTTTGAGAGACTATGGCTACACCTTC; CDR3: CASAPLRDYGYTF
J: TRBJ1-3; V: TRBV9; size: .; D: .; DNA: TGTGCCAGCAGCGCTAGCTCTGGAAACACCATATATTTT; CDR3: CASSASSGNTIYF
J: TRBJ2-7; V: TRBV20-1; size: once; D: TRBD2; DNA: TGCAGTGCTAGTCCGCCGGGACTAGGAGGTGAGCAGTACTTC; CDR3: CSASPPGLGGEQYF
J: TRBJ1-1; V: TRBV5-4; size: .; D: TRBD1; DNA: TGTGCCAGCAGCCGCGACAGGGGGTGGGCCACTGAAGCTTTCTTT; CDR3: CASSRDRGWATEAFF
J: TRBJ1-2; V: TRBV14; size: .; D: TRBD1; DNA: TGTGCCAGCAGCCTTAGACAGGGGTGGAACTATGGCTACACCTTC; CDR3: CASSLRQGWNYGYTF
J: TRBJ2-2; V: TRBV7-2; size: .; D: TRBD2; DNA: TGTGCCAGCAGCCTTCGAGCGGGAGCGGACACCGGGGAGCTGTTTTTT; CDR3: CASSLRAGADTGELFF
J: TRBJ2-1; V: TRBV9; size: .; D: .; DNA: .; CDR3: CASSVGTGSLEFF